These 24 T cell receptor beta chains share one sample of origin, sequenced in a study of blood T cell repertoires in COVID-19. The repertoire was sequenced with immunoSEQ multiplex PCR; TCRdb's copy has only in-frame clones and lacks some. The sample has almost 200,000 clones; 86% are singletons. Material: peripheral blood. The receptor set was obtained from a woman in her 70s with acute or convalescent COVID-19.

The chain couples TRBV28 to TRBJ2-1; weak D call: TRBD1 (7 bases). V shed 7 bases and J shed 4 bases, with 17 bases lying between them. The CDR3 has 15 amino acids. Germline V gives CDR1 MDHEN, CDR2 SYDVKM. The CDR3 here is CASNLGGAGYNEQFF. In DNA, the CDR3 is TGTGCCAGCAACCTAGGGGGCGCGGGGTACAATGAGCAGTTCTTC.

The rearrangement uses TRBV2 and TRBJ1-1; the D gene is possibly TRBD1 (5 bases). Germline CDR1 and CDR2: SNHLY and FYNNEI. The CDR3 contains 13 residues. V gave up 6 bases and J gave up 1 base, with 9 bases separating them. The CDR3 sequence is CASRITGNTEAFF. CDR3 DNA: TGTGCCAGCAGGATAACAGGGAACACTGAAGCTTTCTTT. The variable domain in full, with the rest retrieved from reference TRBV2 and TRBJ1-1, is EPEVTQTPSHQVTQMGQEVILRCVPISNHLYFYWYRQILGQKVEFLVSFYNNEISEKSEIFDDQFSVERPDGSNFTLKIRSTKLEDSAMYFCASRITGNTEAFFGQGTRLTVV.

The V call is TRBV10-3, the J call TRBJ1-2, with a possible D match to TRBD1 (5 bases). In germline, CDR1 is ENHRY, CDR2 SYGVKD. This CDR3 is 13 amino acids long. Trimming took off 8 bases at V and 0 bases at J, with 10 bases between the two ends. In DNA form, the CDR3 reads TGTGCCATCGCCAGGGACTCTAACTATGGCTACACCTTC. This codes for CAIARDSNYGYTF.

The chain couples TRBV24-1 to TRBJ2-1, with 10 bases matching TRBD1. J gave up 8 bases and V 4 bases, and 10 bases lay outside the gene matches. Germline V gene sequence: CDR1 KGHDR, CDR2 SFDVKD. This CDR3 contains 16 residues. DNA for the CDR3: TGTGCCACCAGTGAGTCCGGGACAGGGGACCGGGATGAGCAGTTCTTC. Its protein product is CATSESGTGDRDEQFF.

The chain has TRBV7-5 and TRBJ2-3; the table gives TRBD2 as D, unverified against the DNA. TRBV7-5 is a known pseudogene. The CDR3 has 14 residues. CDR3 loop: CVRSSPLGTDTQYF. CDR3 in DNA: TGTGTCAGAAGCTCCCCGCTAGGCACAGATACGCAGTATTTT.

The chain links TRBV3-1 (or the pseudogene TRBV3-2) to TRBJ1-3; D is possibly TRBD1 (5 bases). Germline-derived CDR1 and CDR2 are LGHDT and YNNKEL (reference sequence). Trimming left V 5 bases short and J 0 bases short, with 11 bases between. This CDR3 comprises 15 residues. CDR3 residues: CASSFDGGSGNTIYF. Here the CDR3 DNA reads TGTGCCAGCAGCTTTGACGGGGGCTCTGGAAACACCATATATTTT.

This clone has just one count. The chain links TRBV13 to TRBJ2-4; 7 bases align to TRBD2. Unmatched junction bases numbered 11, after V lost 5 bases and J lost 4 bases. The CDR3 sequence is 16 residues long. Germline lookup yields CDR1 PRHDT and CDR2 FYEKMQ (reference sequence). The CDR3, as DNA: TGTGCCAGCAGCACCTGGCGGGGACTACAGAAAAACATTCAGTACTTC. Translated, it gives CASSTWRGLQKNIQYF.

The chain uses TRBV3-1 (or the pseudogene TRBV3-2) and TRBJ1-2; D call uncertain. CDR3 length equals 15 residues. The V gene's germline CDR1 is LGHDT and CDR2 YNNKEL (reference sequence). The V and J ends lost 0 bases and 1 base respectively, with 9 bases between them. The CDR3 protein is CASSQDRRNNYGYTF. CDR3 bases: TGTGCCAGCAGCCAAGATCGGAGAAATAACTATGGCTACACCTTC.

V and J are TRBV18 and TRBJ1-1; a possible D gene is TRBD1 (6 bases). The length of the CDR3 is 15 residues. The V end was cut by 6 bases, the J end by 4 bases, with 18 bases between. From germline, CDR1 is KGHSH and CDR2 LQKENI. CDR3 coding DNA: TGTGCCAGCTCCCAAGGCGGGGGGGCGGCCACTGAAGCTTTCTTT. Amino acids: CASSQGGGAATEAFF.

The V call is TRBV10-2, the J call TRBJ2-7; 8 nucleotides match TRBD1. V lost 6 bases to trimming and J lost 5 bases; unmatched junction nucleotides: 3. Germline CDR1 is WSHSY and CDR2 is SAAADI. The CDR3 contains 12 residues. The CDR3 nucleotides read TGCGCCAGCAGCTGGGACAGGAACGAGCAGTACTTC. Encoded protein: CASSWDRNEQYF.

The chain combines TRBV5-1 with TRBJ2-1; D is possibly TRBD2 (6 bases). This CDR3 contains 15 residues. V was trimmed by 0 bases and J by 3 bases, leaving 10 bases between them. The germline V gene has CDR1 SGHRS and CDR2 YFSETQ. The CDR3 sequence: CASSLAGLLYNEQFF. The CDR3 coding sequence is TGCGCCAGCAGCTTGGCGGGACTTCTCTACAATGAGCAGTTCTTC. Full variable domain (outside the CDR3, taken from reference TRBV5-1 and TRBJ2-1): KAGVTQTPRYLIKTRGQQVTLSCSPISGHRSVSWYQQTPGQGLQFLFEYFSETQRNKGNFPGRFSGRQFSNSRSEMNVSTLELGDSALYLCASSLAGLLYNEQFFGPGTRLTVL.

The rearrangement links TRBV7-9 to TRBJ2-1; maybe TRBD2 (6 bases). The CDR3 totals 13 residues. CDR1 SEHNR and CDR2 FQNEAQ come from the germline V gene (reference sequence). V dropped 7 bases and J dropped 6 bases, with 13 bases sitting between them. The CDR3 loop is CASTPPTSNEQFF. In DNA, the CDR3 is TGTGCCAGCACCCCCCCGACTAGCAATGAGCAGTTCTTC.

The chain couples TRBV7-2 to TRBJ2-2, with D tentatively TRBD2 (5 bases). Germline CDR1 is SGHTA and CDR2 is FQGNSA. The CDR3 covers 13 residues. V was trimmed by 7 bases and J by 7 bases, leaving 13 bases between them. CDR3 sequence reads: CASTPTRGGELFF. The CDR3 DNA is TGTGCCAGCACCCCCACTAGAGGCGGGGAGCTGTTTTTT.

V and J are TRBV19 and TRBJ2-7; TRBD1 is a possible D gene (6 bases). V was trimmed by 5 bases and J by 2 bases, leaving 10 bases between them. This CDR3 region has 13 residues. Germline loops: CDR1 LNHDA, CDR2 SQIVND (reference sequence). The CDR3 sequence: CASSADRAYEQYF. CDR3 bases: TGTGCCAGTAGTGCGGACAGAGCCTACGAGCAGTACTTC.

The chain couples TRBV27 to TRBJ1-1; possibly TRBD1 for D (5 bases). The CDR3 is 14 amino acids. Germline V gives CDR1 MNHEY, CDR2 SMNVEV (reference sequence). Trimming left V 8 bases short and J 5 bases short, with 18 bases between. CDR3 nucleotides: TGTGCCAGCGCTTATTTAGGGGTTTTGACTGAAGCTTTCTTT. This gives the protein CASAYLGVLTEAFF.

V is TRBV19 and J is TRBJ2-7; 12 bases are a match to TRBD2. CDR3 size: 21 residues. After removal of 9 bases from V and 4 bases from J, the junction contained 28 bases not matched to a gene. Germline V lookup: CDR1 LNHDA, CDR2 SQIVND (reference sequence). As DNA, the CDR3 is TGTGCCAGGGGGGACAGGGACCCACCTAGCGGGAGGGCCTCCCAGACTTACGAGCAGTACTTC. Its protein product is CARGDRDPPSGRASQTYEQYF.

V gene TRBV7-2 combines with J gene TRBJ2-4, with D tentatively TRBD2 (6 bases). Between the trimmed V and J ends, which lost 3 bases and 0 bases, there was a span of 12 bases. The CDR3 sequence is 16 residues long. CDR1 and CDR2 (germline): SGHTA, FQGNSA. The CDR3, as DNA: TGTGCCAGCAGCTTGGGCGGGGCCCAAGCCAAAAACATTCAGTACTTC. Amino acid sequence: CASSLGGAQAKNIQYF.

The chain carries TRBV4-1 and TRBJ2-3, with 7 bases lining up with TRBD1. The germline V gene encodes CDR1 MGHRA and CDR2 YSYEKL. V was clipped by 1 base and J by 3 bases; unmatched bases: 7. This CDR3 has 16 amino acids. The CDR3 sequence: CASSQGKGARTDTQYF. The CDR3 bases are TGCGCCAGCAGCCAAGGAAAGGGGGCAAGGACAGATACGCAGTATTTT.

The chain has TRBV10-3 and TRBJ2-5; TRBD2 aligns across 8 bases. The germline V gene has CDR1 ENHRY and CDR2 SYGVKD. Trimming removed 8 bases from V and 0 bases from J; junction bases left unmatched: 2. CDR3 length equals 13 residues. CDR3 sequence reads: CAIRGGDQETQYF. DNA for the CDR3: TGTGCCATCCGGGGGGGAGACCAAGAGACCCAGTACTTC.

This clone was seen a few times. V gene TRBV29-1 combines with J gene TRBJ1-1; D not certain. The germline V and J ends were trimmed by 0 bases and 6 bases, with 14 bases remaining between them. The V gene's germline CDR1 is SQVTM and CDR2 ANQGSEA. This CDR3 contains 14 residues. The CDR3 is CSVEDEARAAEAFF. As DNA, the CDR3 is TGCAGCGTTGAAGATGAGGCGAGAGCAGCTGAAGCTTTCTTT.

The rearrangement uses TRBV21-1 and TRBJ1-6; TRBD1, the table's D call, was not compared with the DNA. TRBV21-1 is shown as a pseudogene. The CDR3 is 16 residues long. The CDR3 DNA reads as TGTGCCAGCGCACGGACAGGCGGCTCCTATAATTCACCCCTCCACTTT. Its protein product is CASARTGGSYNSPLHF.

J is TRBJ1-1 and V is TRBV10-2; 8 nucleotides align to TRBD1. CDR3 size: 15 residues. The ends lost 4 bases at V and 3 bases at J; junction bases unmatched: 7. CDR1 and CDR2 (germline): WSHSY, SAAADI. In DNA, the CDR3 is TGCGCCAGCAGTGTTAACAGGGGGAGGTACACTGAAGCTTTCTTT. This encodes CASSVNRGRYTEAFF.

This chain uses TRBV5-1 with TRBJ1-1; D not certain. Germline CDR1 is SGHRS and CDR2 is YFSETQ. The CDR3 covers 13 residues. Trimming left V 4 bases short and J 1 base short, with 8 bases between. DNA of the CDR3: TGCGCCAGCAGCGCGGGATGGAACACTGAAGCTTTCTTT. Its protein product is CASSAGWNTEAFF.

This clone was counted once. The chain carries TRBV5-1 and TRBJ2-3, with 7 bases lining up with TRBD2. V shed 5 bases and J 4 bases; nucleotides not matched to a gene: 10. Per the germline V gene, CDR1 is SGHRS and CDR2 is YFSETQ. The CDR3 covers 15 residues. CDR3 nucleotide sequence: TGCGCCAGCAGACAATATGGGAGGGAGGCAGATACGCAGTATTTT. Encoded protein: CASRQYGREADTQYF.